The clone carrying this T cell receptor (beta chain) was seen a handful of times. The data were taken from a study of blood T cells in healthy people across ages. Germline V gene lookup returns CDR1 SGHTA and CDR2 FQGNSA. The CDR3 has 15 residues. V gave up 5 bases and J gave up 0 bases, with 10 bases separating them. Primed by a sample-barcoded 5' primer and a J-beta primer mix, a second PCR proceeded for about 6 to 11 cycles. TCRdb reprocessed the 5' RACE reads via MiXCR and lists one record per CDR3 protein. Among just under 550,000 distinct CDR3 sequences, less than 25% were seen once, and the ten largest hold approximately 8.7%. The sample was also linked to a second study, of T cells of mothers and their children. That source notes: Slightly higher overlap, not significant, was seen in related mother-child pairs than in unrelated pairs.

The sample taken for sequencing was blood. The chain is built from TRBV7-2 and TRBJ1-4; the D is unclear. The receptor was derived from a boy between 10 and 17 years old in good health. CDR3 nucleotide sequence: TGTGCCAGCAGCCCCCGACGGGCAACTAATGAAAAACTGTTTTTT. This translates into CASSPRRATNEKLFF.